This is a list of T cell receptor beta chains from one sample in a study of blood T cell repertoires in COVID-19. The assay was immunoSEQ multiplex PCR, and TCRdb's table has in-frame clones only and misses some. The sample yields about 310,000 clones, roughly 87% seen once. Sequencing input: peripheral blood. The receptors were gathered from a man over 45 with active or convalescent COVID-19. Both conserved end residues are trimmed from each CDR3.

v_gene	j_gene	CDR3aa
TRBV2	TRBJ2-1	ASSQYNEQF
TRBV3-1/TRBV3-2	TRBJ2-7	ASSQDYRGYEQY
TRBV9	TRBJ2-3	ASSGEYTDTQY
TRBV15	TRBJ1-6	ATSVQGGSDSPLH
TRBV24-1	TRBJ2-1	ATSDLHTAGHNEQF
TRBV7-8	TRBJ2-3	ASSPRAGTTSTDTQY
TRBV7-6	TRBJ1-6	ASSSRGVVSSPLH
TRBV24-1	TRBJ2-3	ATGAPTSTDTQY
TRBV5-1	TRBJ1-2	ASSLGQWGGGYT
TRBV19	TRBJ1-3	ASKPGQGGGNTIY
TRBV14	TRBJ2-3	ASSQVGGLWSDTQY
TRBV27	TRBJ2-1	ASGGSGGSGEQF
TRBV6-6	TRBJ1-4	ASRRGMSNEKLF
TRBV28	TRBJ1-6	ASSRPWTGNSPLH
TRBV5-1	TRBJ1-1	ASSLVRGYTEAF
TRBV5-1	TRBJ2-1	ASSFGASGGASSYNEQF
TRBV5-4	TRBJ2-5	ASSLSKGVWQETQY
TRBV2	TRBJ1-3	ASSGTGQGATIY
TRBV5-1	TRBJ2-3	ASSLEWTGGTDTQY
TRBV5-1	TRBJ2-3	ASSSATGPPDTQY
TRBV11-2	TRBJ1-4	ASSPRTGRFNEKLF
TRBV9	TRBJ1-6	ASGPDRESFRLH
TRBV10-3	TRBJ1-1	AISEPGGNTEAF
TRBV21-1	TRBJ1-5	ASSKGDGFDWGTAYSNQPQH
TRBV5-1	TRBJ2-7	ASSLGSGQGAAYEQY
TRBV3-1/TRBV3-2	TRBJ2-1	ASSQDSRGFSYNEQF
TRBV19	TRBJ1-5	ASSSTGGAGSQPQH
TRBV9	TRBJ1-1	ASTGEGGVVPF
TRBV7-9	TRBJ2-2	ASSKIGVGELF
TRBV5-5	TRBJ2-7	ASRRTLGDREHEQY
TRBV27	TRBJ2-7	ASTGQGGEQY
TRBV28	TRBJ1-2	ASSLLGTGDGYT
TRBV28	TRBJ1-6	ASSFDLTGNSPLH
TRBV2	TRBJ2-1	ASSSDRSSYNEQF
TRBV13	TRBJ2-1	ASSLEQGNNEQF
TRBV4-1	TRBJ2-3	ASSQKETGVTDTQY
TRBV10-3	TRBJ1-6	AISESFEGLRSPLH
TRBV18	TRBJ1-4	ASSLGDEKLF
TRBV6-1	TRBJ1-1	ASSDYGAPSGTEAF
TRBV3-1/TRBV3-2	TRBJ1-1	ASSQFARQGSTEAF
TRBV7-3	TRBJ2-5	ASSPQGGGGETQY
TRBV11-1	TRBJ2-5	ASRGRDFQETQY
TRBV27	TRBJ2-3	ASSFIPPDTQY
TRBV5-1	TRBJ2-3	ASSPVLRDTQY
TRBV7-2	TRBJ1-3	ASSDRSSGNTIY
TRBV5-1	TRBJ1-6	ASSFTDREGSPLH
TRBV5-1	TRBJ1-5	ASSLEGHQPQH
TRBV5-1	TRBJ2-1	ASSLGLAGGPYEQF
TRBV7-2	TRBJ1-6	ASSLALSPLH
TRBV4-1	TRBJ2-7	ASSPVVGQYEQY
TRBV4-3	TRBJ2-7	ASSQGAIGGNSYEQY
TRBV4-1	TRBJ1-2	ASSQPTGGVGYGYT
TRBV4-3	TRBJ2-1	ASSQDWASGGRYNEQF
TRBV5-1	TRBJ2-2	ASSSIAGLAGELF
TRBV6-1	TRBJ1-5	ASSEGAYSNQPQH